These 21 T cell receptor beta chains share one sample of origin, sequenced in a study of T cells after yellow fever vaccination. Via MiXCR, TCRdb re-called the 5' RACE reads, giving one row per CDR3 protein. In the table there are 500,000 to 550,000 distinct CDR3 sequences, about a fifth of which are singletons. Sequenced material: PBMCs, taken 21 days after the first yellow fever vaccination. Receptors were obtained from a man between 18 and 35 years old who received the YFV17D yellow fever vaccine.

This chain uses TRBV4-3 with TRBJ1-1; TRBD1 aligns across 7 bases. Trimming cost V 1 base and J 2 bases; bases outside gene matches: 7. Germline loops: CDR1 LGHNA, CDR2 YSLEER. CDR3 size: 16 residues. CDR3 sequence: CASSQGLRQGNTEAFF. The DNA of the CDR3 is TGCGCCAGCAGCCAAGGGTTAAGACAGGGTAACACTGAAGCTTTCTTT.

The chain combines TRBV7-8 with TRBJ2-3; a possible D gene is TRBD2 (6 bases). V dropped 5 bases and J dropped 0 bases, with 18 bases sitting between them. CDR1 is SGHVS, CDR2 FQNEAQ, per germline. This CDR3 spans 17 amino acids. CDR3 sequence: CASSQDPRDLSTDTQYF. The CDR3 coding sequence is TGTGCCAGCAGCCAAGACCCAAGGGACTTAAGCACAGATACGCAGTATTTT.

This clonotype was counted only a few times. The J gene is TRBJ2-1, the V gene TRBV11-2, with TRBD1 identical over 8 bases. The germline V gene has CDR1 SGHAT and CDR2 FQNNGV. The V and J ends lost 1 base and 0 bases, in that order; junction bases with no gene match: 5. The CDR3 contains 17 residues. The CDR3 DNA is TGTGCCAGCAGCTTAGGGAGGACAGGGCGCTCCTACAATGAGCAGTTCTTC. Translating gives CASSLGRTGRSYNEQFF.

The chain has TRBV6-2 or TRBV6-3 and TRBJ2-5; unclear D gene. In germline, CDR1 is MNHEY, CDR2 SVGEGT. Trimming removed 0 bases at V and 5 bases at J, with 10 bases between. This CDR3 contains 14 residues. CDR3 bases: TGTGCCAGCAGTTACTCGGATCGGCCGGAGACCCAGTACTTC. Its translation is CASSYSDRPETQYF.

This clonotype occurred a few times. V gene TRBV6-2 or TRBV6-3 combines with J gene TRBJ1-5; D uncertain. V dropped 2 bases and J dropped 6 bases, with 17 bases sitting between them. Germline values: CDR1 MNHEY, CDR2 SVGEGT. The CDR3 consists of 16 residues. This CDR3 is CASSYTRPPGGQPQHF. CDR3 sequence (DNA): TGTGCCAGCAGTTACACTAGGCCCCCAGGCGGTCAGCCCCAGCATTTT.

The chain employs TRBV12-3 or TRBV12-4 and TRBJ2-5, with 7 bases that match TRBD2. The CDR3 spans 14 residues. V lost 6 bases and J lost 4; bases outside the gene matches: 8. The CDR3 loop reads CASRLPGGRETQYF. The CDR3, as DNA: TGTGCCAGCAGGCTGCCGGGGGGAAGAGAGACCCAGTACTTC.

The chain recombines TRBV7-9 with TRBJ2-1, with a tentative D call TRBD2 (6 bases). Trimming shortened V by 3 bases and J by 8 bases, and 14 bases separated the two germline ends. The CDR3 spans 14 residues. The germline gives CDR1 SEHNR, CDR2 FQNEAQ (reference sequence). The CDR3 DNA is TGTGCCAGCAGCTTCCCCCGGGAGTCCTATGAGCAGTTCTTC. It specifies CASSFPRESYEQFF.

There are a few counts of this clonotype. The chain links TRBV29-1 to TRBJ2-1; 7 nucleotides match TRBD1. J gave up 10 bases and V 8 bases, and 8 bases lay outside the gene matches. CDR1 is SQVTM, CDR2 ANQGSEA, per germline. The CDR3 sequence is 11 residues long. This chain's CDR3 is CSITRGQEQFF. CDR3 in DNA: TGCAGCATTACCCGGGGACAGGAGCAGTTCTTC.

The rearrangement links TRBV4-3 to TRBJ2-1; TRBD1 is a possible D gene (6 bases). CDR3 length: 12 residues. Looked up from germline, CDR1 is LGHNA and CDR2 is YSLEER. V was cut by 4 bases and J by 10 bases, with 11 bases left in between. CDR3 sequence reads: CASSRSDREQFF. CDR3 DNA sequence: TGCGCCAGCAGCCGAAGCGACAGGGAGCAGTTCTTC.

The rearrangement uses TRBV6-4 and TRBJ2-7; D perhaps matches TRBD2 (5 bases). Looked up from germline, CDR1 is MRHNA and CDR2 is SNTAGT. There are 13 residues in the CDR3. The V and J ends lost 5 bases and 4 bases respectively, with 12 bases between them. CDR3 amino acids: CASSRSSGYEQYF. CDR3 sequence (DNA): TGTGCCAGCAGTAGGAGCTCGGGGTACGAGCAGTACTTC.

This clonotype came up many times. This chain's CDR3 is CASSLNNEKLFF. The CDR3 DNA follows: TGTGCCAGCAGCTTAAATAATGAAAAACTGTTTTTT. The rearrangement joins TRBV12-3 or TRBV12-4 to TRBJ1-4; no clear D gene. The V end was cut by 6 bases, the J end by 4 bases, with 6 bases between. The CDR3 has 12 amino acids.

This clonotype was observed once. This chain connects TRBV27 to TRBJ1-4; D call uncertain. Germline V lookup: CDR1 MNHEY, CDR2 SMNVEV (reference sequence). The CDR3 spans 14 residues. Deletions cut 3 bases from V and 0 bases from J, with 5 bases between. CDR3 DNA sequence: TGTGCCAGCAGTTTCATTGCAACTAATGAAAAACTGTTTTTT. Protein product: CASSFIATNEKLFF.

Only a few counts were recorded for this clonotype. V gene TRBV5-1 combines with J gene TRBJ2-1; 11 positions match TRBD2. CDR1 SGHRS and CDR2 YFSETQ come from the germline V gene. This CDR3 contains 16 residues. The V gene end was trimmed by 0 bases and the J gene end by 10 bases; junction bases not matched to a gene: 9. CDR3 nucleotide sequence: TGCGCCAGCAGCTTGGTAGCTAGCGGGGGGACGGGGGAGCAGTTCTTC. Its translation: CASSLVASGGTGEQFF.

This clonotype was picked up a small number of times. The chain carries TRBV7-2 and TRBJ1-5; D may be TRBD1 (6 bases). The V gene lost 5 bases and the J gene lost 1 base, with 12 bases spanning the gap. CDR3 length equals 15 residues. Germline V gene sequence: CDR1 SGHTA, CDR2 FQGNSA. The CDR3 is CASSTIRGSNQPQHF. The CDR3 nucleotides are TGTGCCAGCAGCACAATCAGGGGAAGCAATCAGCCCCAGCATTTT.

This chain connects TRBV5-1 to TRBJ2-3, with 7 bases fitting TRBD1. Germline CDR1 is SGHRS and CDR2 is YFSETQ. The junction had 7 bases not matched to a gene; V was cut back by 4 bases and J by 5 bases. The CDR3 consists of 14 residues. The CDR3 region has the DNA TGCGCCAGCAGCCTGGGACAGACCGGAGATACGCAGTATTTT. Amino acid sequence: CASSLGQTGDTQYF. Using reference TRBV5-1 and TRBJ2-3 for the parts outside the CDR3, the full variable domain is KAGVTQTPRYLIKTRGQQVTLSCSPISGHRSVSWYQQTPGQGLQFLFEYFSETQRNKGNFPGRFSGRQFSNSRSEMNVSTLELGDSALYLCASSLGQTGDTQYFGPGTRLTVL.

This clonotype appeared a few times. CDR3 sequence reads: CASSTGGLSSEQYF. In nucleotides, the CDR3 is TGTGCCAGCAGCACGGGGGGCCTCTCAAGCGAGCAGTACTTC. This rearrangement joins TRBV13 to TRBJ2-7, with D possibly being TRBD2 (7 bases). The CDR3 totals 14 residues. Looked up from germline, CDR1 is PRHDT and CDR2 is FYEKMQ (reference sequence). Trimming removed 5 bases at V and 6 bases at J, with 17 bases between.

The CDR3 sequence: CASSLVYPTAAGNTEAFF. The CDR3 region has the DNA TGTGCCAGCAGCTTAGTGTACCCGACGGCAGCCGGGAACACTGAAGCTTTCTTT. The chain employs TRBV11-1 and TRBJ1-1; D is unclear. CDR3 length: 18 amino acids. The V end was cut by 1 base, the J end by 1 base, with 19 bases between. CDR1 SGHAT and CDR2 FQDESV come from the germline V gene (reference sequence). Looking up the rest from reference TRBV11-1 and TRBJ1-1 gives the full variable domain: EAEVAQSPRYKITEKSQAVAFWCDPISGHATLYWYRQILGQGPELLVQFQDESVVDDSQLPKDRFSAERLKGVDSTLKIQPAELGDSAMYLCASSLVYPTAAGNTEAFFGQGTRLTVV.

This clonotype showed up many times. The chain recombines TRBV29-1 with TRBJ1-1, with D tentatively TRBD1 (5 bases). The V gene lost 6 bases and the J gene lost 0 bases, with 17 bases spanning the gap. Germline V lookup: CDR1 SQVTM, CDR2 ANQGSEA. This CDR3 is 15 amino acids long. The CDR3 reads CSVSSGWGMNTEAFF. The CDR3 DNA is TGCAGCGTCTCCTCAGGGTGGGGCATGAACACTGAAGCTTTCTTT.

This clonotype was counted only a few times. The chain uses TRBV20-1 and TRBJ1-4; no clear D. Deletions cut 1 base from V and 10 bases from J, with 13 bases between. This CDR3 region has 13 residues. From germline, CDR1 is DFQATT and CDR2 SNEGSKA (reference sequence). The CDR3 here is CSARGTGFGKLFF. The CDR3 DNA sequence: TGCAGTGCTAGAGGAACCGGGTTTGGAAAACTGTTTTTT.

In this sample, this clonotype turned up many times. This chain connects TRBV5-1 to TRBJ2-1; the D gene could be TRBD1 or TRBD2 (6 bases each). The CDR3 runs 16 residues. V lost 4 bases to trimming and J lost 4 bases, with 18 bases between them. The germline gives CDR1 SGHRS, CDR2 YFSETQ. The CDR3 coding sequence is TGCGCCAGCAGCCCGAGGGGGGACTCAGGGTACAATGAGCAGTTCTTC. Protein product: CASSPRGDSGYNEQFF.

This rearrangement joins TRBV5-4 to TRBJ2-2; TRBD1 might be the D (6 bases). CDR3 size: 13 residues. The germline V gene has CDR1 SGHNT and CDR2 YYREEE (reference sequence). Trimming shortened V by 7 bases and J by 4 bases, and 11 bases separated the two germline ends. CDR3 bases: TGTGCCAGCGTCGGGGACACCACCGGGGAGCTGTTTTTT. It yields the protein CASVGDTTGELFF.